A selection of T cell receptor beta chains follows, all from one sample in a study of beta chain features in type 1 diabetes. Profiled with immunoSEQ multiplex PCR; TCRdb holds only in-frame clones, not every one. This table holds over 150,000 clones, 6.5% to 8.5% found once. Sample: central memory CD4+ T cells from blood. The receptors shown here come from a man between 18 and 29 years old with type 1 diabetes. Each CDR3 is given with its conserved first and last residue. A D gene is named only where the DNA matches it firmly. Clone size is given for some rows only: seen once, a few or many times, or a class if the clone is expanded.

TRBJ1-2,TRBD1,TRBV4-2,few,CASSQGGTGLMNYGYTF,TGTGCCAGCAGCCAAGGGGGGACAGGGTTAATGAACTATGGCTACACCTTC
TRBJ2-2,-,TRBV11-2,few,CASSFRDTLAGELFF,TGTGCCAGCAGCTTCCGGGACACCCTCGCCGGGGAGCTGTTTTTT
TRBJ1-2,-,TRBV29-1,many,CSVVAGQRWGYTF,TGCAGCGTTGTGGCAGGGCAAAGGTGGGGCTACACCTTC
TRBJ2-7,-,TRBV7-8,few,CASSFSKTYEQYF,TGTGCCAGCAGCTTCTCTAAAACCTACGAGCAGTACTTC
TRBJ2-7,TRBD1,TRBV5-6,-,CASSGGQGSGYEQYF,TGTGCCAGCAGCGGAGGACAGGGGTCGGGCTACGAGCAGTACTTC
TRBJ2-7,TRBD1,TRBV7-9,few,CASSDEPPGTGIREQYF,TGTGCCAGCAGCGACGAACCCCCCGGGACAGGGATAAGGGAGCAGTACTTC
TRBJ2-1,TRBD2,TRBV5-4,-,CASSPRLAPSYNEQFF,TGTGCCAGCAGCCCCAGACTAGCGCCTTCCTACAATGAGCAGTTCTTC
TRBJ2-6,-,TRBV27,few,CASSLSVDRRESIFSGANVLTF,TGTGCCAGCAGTTTATCGGTGGACAGGAGGGAAAGTATCTTCTCTGGGGCCAACGTCCTGACTTTC
TRBJ1-2,-,TRBV14,few,CASSPQAPGYTF,TGTGCCAGCAGCCCTCAGGCTCCTGGCTACACCTTC
TRBJ1-2,TRBD1,TRBV27,-,CASTALQGVGGYTF,TGTGCCAGCACAGCTCTACAGGGGGTAGGTGGCTACACCTTC
TRBJ2-2,TRBD2,TRBV7-9,-,CASSVDAGDTGELFF,TGTGCCAGCAGCGTCGATGCGGGAGACACCGGGGAGCTGTTTTTT
TRBJ2-7,TRBD2,TRBV19,few,CASSIPGGYEQYF,TGTGCCAGTAGTATCCCGGGGGGCTACGAGCAGTACTTC
TRBJ2-7,-,TRBV7-9,-,CASSWEQGYEQYF,TGTGCCAGCAGCTGGGAACAGGGCTACGAGCAGTACTTC
TRBJ2-2,-,TRBV11-3,-,CASSLGQGTGELFF,TGTGCCAGCAGCTTAGGTCAGGGAACCGGGGAGCTGTTTTTT
TRBJ1-2,TRBD1,TRBV4-3,few,CASSHQGDYGYTF,TGCGCCAGCAGCCACCAGGGGGACTATGGCTACACCTTC
TRBJ2-5,-,TRBV11-2,few,CASSILAETQYF,TGTGCCAGCAGCATCTTAGCAGAGACCCAGTACTTC
TRBJ2-4,TRBD1,TRBV5-1,-,CASRNGGTGGEIQYF,TGCGCCAGCAGGAATGGCGGGACAGGGGGGGAAATTCAGTACTTC
TRBJ2-3,-,TRBV4-3,many,CASSHNRADTQYF,TGCGCCAGCAGCCACAACAGGGCAGATACGCAGTATTTT
TRBJ2-7,-,TRBV11-2,few,CASSLLPAYEQYF,TGTGCCAGCAGCTTACTCCCCGCCTACGAGCAGTACTTC
TRBJ2-6,TRBD2,TRBV5-1,few,CASSERGLSGANVLTF,TGCGCCAGCAGCGAGCGGGGTCTCTCTGGGGCCAACGTCCTGACTTTC
TRBJ2-1,TRBD2,TRBV11-2,few,CASSLDRTSGRNEQFF,TGTGCCAGCAGCTTAGATCGGACTAGCGGGAGGAATGAGCAGTTCTTC
TRBJ2-4,TRBD2,TRBV10-1,-,CASSDRGEGNIQYF,TGCGCCAGCAGTGATCGAGGGGAGGGAAACATTCAGTACTTC
TRBJ2-1,-,TRBV10-3,few,CAISRSGREGEQFF,TGTGCCATCAGTCGATCAGGGCGGGAAGGTGAGCAGTTCTTC
TRBJ2-1,TRBD2,TRBV13,-,CASSLFPRAGGRLVSEQFF,TGTGCCAGCAGCTTATTTCCGAGGGCGGGAGGCCGTCTAGTTAGTGAGCAGTTCTTC
TRBJ1-2,TRBD1,TRBV7-6,-,CASSLAQGAGYGYTF,TGTGCCAGCAGCTTAGCTCAGGGGGCGGGCTATGGCTACACCTTC
TRBJ2-1,TRBD2,TRBV30,few,CAWSSGTSGSYYSYNEQFF,TGTGCCTGGAGTAGTGGGACTAGCGGGAGTTATTACTCCTACAATGAGCAGTTCTTC
TRBJ2-3,TRBD2,TRBV7-2,-,CASSLLTGGADTQYF,TGTGCCAGCAGCTTACTAACGGGGGGGGCAGATACGCAGTATTTT
TRBJ1-1,TRBD1,TRBV4-1,-,CASSQTGVRTEAFF,TGCGCCAGCAGCCAAACAGGGGTGAGGACTGAAGCTTTCTTT
TRBJ2-3,-,TRBV28,few,CASISGHRADTQYF,TGTGCCAGCATCTCAGGACATCGTGCAGATACGCAGTATTTT
TRBJ1-1,-,TRBV29-1,many,CSVGGQNTEAFF,TGCAGCGTTGGGGGCCAAAACACTGAAGCTTTCTTT
TRBJ2-5,-,TRBV28,many,CASSRHSGEETQYF,TGTGCCAGCAGTCGACACTCAGGGGAAGAGACCCAGTACTTC
TRBJ2-7,-,TRBV11-2,-,CASSSPGTNEQYF,TGTGCCAGCAGCTCTCCCGGTACGAACGAGCAGTACTTC
TRBJ2-1,TRBD2,TRBV5-1,-,CASSLRTGGHNEQFF,TGCGCCAGCAGCTTGCGAACGGGAGGTCACAATGAGCAGTTCTTC
TRBJ1-3,-,TRBV5-1,-,CASSPGYSPGNTIYF,TGCGCCAGCAGCCCGGGTTACTCGCCTGGAAACACCATATATTTT
TRBJ2-4,-,TRBV4-3,few,CASSLSRENIQYF,TGCGCCAGCAGCCTAAGCAGGGAAAACATTCAGTACTTC
TRBJ1-3,-,TRBV9,few,CASSVTGSGNTIYF,TGTGCCAGCAGCGTGACGGGTTCTGGAAACACCATATATTTT
TRBJ1-2,-,TRBV6-5,-,CASSLGVGYGYTF,TGTGCCAGCAGTTTAGGAGTAGGCTATGGCTACACCTTC
TRBJ2-7,-,TRBV6-6,few,CASSASGTPGQYF,TGTGCCAGCAGTGCCTCCGGGACTCCAGGGCAGTACTTC
TRBJ2-7,-,TRBV28,-,CASSLLSHEQYF,TGTGCCAGCAGTTTATTATCTCACGAGCAGTACTTC
TRBJ2-7,TRBD1,TRBV9,few,CASSRGHEQYF,TGTGCCAGCAGCAGGGGGCACGAGCAGTACTTC
TRBJ2-1,-,TRBV9,few,CASSVYGAGNSYNEQFF,TGTGCCAGCAGCGTCTATGGAGCGGGTAACTCCTACAATGAGCAGTTCTTC
TRBJ1-4,-,TRBV4-1,few,CASSQELRGKLFF,TGCGCCAGCAGCCAAGAATTACGGGGGAAACTGTTTTTT
TRBJ2-1,TRBD2,TRBV28,few,CASSSIAGRSYNEQFF,TGTGCCAGCAGTTCAATAGCGGGAAGGTCCTACAATGAGCAGTTCTTC
TRBJ2-1,-,TRBV2,many,CASHTLRTYNEQFF,TGTGCCAGCCACACACTACGAACCTACAATGAGCAGTTCTTC
TRBJ1-4,-,TRBV7-8,few,CASSSGYFEGEKLFF,TGTGCCAGCAGCTCCGGGTATTTCGAGGGTGAAAAACTGTTTTTT
TRBJ2-1,-,TRBV15,few,CATSRDSSNEQFF,TGTGCCACCAGCAGAGATAGCAGCAATGAGCAGTTCTTC
TRBJ2-1,-,TRBV29-1,-,CSVPSKFFENEQFF,TGCAGCGTCCCCTCCAAATTCTTCGAGAATGAGCAGTTCTTC
TRBJ2-7,TRBD2,TRBV18,few,CASSPLGLAGGYEQYF,TGTGCCAGCTCACCACTGGGGCTAGCGGGCGGCTACGAGCAGTACTTC
TRBJ2-5,TRBD1,TRBV9,few,CASSRQGQYQETQYF,TGTGCCAGCAGCCGACAGGGGCAATATCAAGAGACCCAGTACTTC
TRBJ2-3,-,TRBV5-1,-,CASSFGRVGTDTQYF,TGCGCCAGCAGCTTCGGCAGGGTAGGCACAGATACGCAGTATTTT
TRBJ2-7,TRBD2,TRBV5-4,-,CASSFIAGGLHEQYF,TGTGCCAGCAGCTTTATAGCGGGAGGGCTCCACGAGCAGTACTTC
TRBJ2-7,-,TRBV5-1,-,CASSSGRVGYYEQYF,TGCGCCAGCAGCTCCGGGCGGGTTGGATACTACGAGCAGTACTTC
TRBJ2-6,-,TRBV4-3,few,CASSQEAGRSSGANVLTF,TGCGCCAGCAGCCAAGAGGCGGGCCGGAGCTCTGGGGCCAACGTCCTGACTTTC
TRBJ1-1,-,TRBV30,-,CAWSGADVTEAFF,TGTGCCTGGAGTGGAGCGGACGTCACTGAAGCTTTCTTT
TRBJ2-5,-,TRBV29-1,many,CSVDQAQETQYF,TGCAGCGTTGATCAGGCACAAGAGACCCAGTACTTC